These T cell receptor beta chains were read from a single sample in a study of cytomegalovirus exposure and HLA in healthy donors. The assay was immunoSEQ multiplex PCR, and TCRdb's table has in-frame clones only and misses some. The data show fewer than 120,000 clones, more than 70% seen once. Sequencing used PBMCs. These receptors originate from a woman younger than 35 in good health and CMV-seronegative. Each CDR3 is given with its conserved first and last residue. Clone size appears in some rows only: once, few, many, or a class for an expanded clone.

>.|TRBV7-6|14
CASTHSRSRDEQYF
>.|TRBV9|14
CASSAWGERYEQYF
>once|TRBV5-4|15
CASSLARLAGVEQFF
>.|TRBV6-5|14
CASTPRAGGNEQFF
>.|TRBV5-1|15
CASSQETGVYEKLFF
>.|TRBV7-2|15
CASSLEGQRTDTQYF
>few|TRBV6-5|14
CASSDGRGGETQYF
>.|TRBV5-1|18
CASSLGPYVQGKSATQYF
>.|TRBV15|15
CATSRGPAGDYEQYF
>.|TRBV27|14
CASSFLGGTGELFF
>.|TRBV27|15
CASRPRTVYPYGYTF
>few|TRBV5-1|13
CASSLPGLAEAFF
>.|TRBV7-9|14
CASRKSGSGYEQYF
>few|TRBV28|11
CATSRVGGYTF
>.|TRBV18|13
CASSPRDKETQYF
>.|TRBV7-3|16
CASSSWTSGSPDTQYF
>.|TRBV7-2|12
CASSLARDTQYF
>.|TRBV4-1|15
CASSQDGSGGQPQHF
>few|TRBV7-9|14
CASSYGQRNTEAFF
>once|TRBV30|12
CAWATGSEPQHF
>.|TRBV19|11
CASSMSQPQHF
>.|TRBV5-1|16
CASSLVGQGFNNEQYF
>.|TRBV5-1|15
CASRPTGEHGHEQFF
>once|TRBV6-4|14
CASIPDRGNEKLFF
>.|TRBV15|17
CATSRDITLSSYNEQFF
>.|TRBV6-7|13
CASRDGEDYGYTF
>.|TRBV6-5|15
CASSDYGATNEKLFF
>.|TRBV27|19
CASSLFPPSGGAGRNEQFF
>.|TRBV29-1|14
CSAGGQGTYNEQFF
>.|TRBV6-5|15
CASSTGTRGGNTIYF
>.|TRBV9|13
CASSQGVTGELFF
>few|TRBV6-4|13
CASSDAGTGELFF
>.|TRBV19|15
CASSMRGGEDEKLFF
>.|TRBV5-4|13
CASSLDRGNGYTF
>once|TRBV5-1|18
CASSLAAGDFTTNEKLFF
>.|TRBV5-6|14
CASSLGQGGTEAFF
>once|TRBV5-1|15
CASSLAGHFDNEQFF
>.|TRBV6-5|16
CASSYGAGVGDTEAFF
>.|TRBV23-1|14
CASSQSGEDSEQYF
>.|TRBV27|14
CASSPGTSGYEQYF
>.|TRBV10-2|12
CASSDTAGEQFF
>.|TRBV4-3|13
CASRSSWNTEAFF
>.|TRBV5-8|14
CASSWTGTGGPGTF
>.|TRBV2|14
CASSELGQRTEAFF
>.|TRBV5-6|14
CASTRFDRGSEQYF
>.|TRBV9|16
CASSGQSPATNEKLFF
>few|TRBV7-3|14
CASSRTSASDTQYF
>.|TRBV7-9|14
CASSPGQLNTEAFF
>.|TRBV5-8|14
CASSFIQGMDTQYF
>.|TRBV9|14
CASSPEPEQGRLHF
>.|TRBV4-2|13
CATSGEVNTEAFF
>few|TRBV4-2|17
CASSPSSGTRNTGELFF
>.|TRBV5-4|16
CASSLGTSGSHNEQFF
>.|TRBV9|15
CASSVEGSGSYEQYF
>.|TRBV27|20
CASSLPRLFGTGNFGQPQHF